The sequence of this T cell receptor (beta chain) was determined in a study of shared clonotypes between healthy human individuals. Terminally differentiated effector memory CD45RA+ cells were excluded from the naive CD8 cells, which were CD45RO-negative and positively selected for CCR7. Concerning this clone itself: Antigen specificity is unknown.

The germline gives CDR1 SGHVS, CDR2 FQNEAQ. With 8 bases removed from V and 6 bases from J, the gap between germline ends came to 4 bases. The CDR3 has 10 amino acids. Sequencing was performed with immunoSEQ multiplex PCR; in TCRdb, only in-frame clones are kept and a portion is missing. This repertoire shows 1.5 million to 2.5 million clones, roughly 95% found once; its top ten account for around 1%. Study-wide findings and caveats: Collection of samples was limited to blood; tissue repertoires likely differ.

This sequence originates from a man younger than 35 in good health. The chain employs TRBV7-8 and TRBJ2-2; D unresolved. Sequenced sample: naive CD8+ T cells sorted from blood. The CDR3 region is CASLAGELFF. In DNA form, the CDR3 reads TGTGCCAGCCTAGCCGGGGAGCTGTTTTTT.